This TCR beta chain is drawn from a study of T-cell reconstitution after alpha-beta-depleted transplantation in children. The CDR3 consists of 17 residues. V was trimmed by 0 bases and J by 0 bases, leaving 11 bases between them. Germline V lookup: CDR1 MNHEY, CDR2 SVGAGI. Library preparation (for TCRbeta) was performed with unique molecular identifiers. Each CDR3 protein is one row after TCRdb ran MiXCR on the PCR reads. The sample has 75,000 to 100,000 distinct CDR3 sequences, approximately 8.4% seen once. This clonotype was detected ten times or more. The chain has TRBV6-5 and TRBJ2-2; D not certain. The sequence came from a human donor who donated a stem cell graft to a child with congenital amegakaryocytic thrombocytopenia. Sequenced material: PBMCs from the stem cell graft donor, taken from the stem cell graft. The CDR3 bases are TGTGCCAGCAGTTACTCAGGCCTAGACTCGAACACCGGGGAGCTGTTTTTT. This codes for CASSYSGLDSNTGELFF.